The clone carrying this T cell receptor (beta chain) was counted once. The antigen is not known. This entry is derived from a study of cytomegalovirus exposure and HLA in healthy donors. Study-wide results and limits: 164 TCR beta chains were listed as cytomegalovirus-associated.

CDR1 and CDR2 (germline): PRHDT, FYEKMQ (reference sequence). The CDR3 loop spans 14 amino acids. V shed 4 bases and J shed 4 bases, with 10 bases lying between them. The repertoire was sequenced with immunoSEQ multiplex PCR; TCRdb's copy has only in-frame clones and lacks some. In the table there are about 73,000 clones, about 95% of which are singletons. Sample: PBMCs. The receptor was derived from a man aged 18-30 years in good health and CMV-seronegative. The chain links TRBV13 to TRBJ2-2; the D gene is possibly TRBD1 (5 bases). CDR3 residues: CASSYRQSTGELFF. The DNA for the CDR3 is TGTGCCAGCAGCTACCGACAGTCCACCGGGGAGCTGTTTTTT. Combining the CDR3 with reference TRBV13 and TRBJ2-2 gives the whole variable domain AAGVIQSPRHLIKEKRETATLKCYPIPRHDTVYWYQQGPGQDPQFLISFYEKMQSDKGSIPDRFSAQQFSDYHSELNMSSLELGDSALYFCASSYRQSTGELFFGEGSRLTVL.